The present T cell receptor (beta chain) was sequenced within a study of cytomegalovirus exposure and HLA in healthy donors. This clone was detected a few times. Deletions cut 6 bases from V and 3 bases from J, with 5 bases between. Germline CDR1 and CDR2: SQVTM and ANQGSEA. There are 10 residues in the CDR3. PCR employed 60 Vbeta and 13 Jbeta primers. Sequenced by immunoSEQ multiplex PCR; TCRdb stores in-frame clones only, minus some. The sample contains about 160,000 clones, around 74% of which appear only once. The receptor was isolated from a female donor in good health and CMV-seronegative. The chain recombines TRBV29-1 with TRBJ1-1; D ambiguous. What was sequenced was PBMCs. CDR3 sequence reads: CSVSHTEAFF. The CDR3 DNA follows: TGCAGCGTGAGTCACACTGAAGCTTTCTTT.